This T cell receptor (beta chain) is from a study of blood T cells in healthy people across ages. Study conclusions and caveats: Per million T cells, TCR beta diversity dropped roughly linearly as age increased. Diversity was higher, and naive CD4+ cells more numerous, in long-lived donors than in aged donors. A strong correlation between TCR beta diversity and naive T cell percentage was seen.

A second PCR of 7 to 11 cycles used a sample-barcoded 5' primer and a J-beta primer mix. One entry per CDR3 protein results from TCRdb running MiXCR on the 5' RACE reads. The sample contains about 1.6 million distinct CDR3 sequences, 30% to 35% of which appear only once. The CDR3 consists of 14 residues. Germline loops: CDR1 MDHEN, CDR2 SYDVKM. This clonotype was observed a few times. Its antigen is not identified. Total RNA was extracted at no less than 6 micrograms per sample. This TCR was sampled from a woman between 25 and 40 years old in good health. The chain has TRBV28 and TRBJ2-5; 8 bases align to TRBD1. The assigned J gene may be wrong: the sequence end matches TRBJ2-7 better. Source material: blood. This CDR3 is CAGADRASVGEQYF. CDR3 nucleotides: TGTGCCGGCGCGGACAGGGCCTCGGTTGGCGAGCAGTACTTC.